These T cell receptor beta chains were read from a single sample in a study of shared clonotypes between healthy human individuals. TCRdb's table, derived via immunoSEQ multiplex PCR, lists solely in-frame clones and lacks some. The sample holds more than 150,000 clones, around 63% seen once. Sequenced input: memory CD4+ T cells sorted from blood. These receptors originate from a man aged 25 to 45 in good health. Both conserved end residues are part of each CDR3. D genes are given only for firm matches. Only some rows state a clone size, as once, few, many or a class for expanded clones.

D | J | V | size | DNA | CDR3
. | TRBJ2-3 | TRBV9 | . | TGTGCCAGCAGCGTAAGCGGGACAAGCACAGATACGCAGTATTTT | CASSVSGTSTDTQYF
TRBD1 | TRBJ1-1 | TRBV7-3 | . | TGTGCCAGCAGCTTAACTGGGACAGCTAACACTGAAGCTTTCTTT | CASSLTGTANTEAFF
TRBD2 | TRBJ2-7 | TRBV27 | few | TGTGCCAGCAGTTTATCGATCGGACTAGCCTACGAGCAGTACTTC | CASSLSIGLAYEQYF
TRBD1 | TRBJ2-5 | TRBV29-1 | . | TGCAGCGTTGTAGTTGGGACAGAAGAGACCCAGTACTTC | CSVVVGTEETQYF
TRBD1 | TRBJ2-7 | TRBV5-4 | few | TGTGCCAGCAGCCGATCCGGGACAGGTACCTACGAGCAGTACTTC | CASSRSGTGTYEQYF
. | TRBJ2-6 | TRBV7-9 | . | TGTGCCAGCAGCTTAGCGGGGAGTGGGGCCAACGTCCCGACTTTC | CASSLAGSGANVPTF
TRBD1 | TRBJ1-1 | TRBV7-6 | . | TGTGCCAGCAGCCCAGGGACAGGGGGCCTGGAAGCTTTCTTT | CASSPGTGGLEAFF
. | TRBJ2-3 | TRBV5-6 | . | TGTGCCAGCAGCTTGAGTAGCGTAGCGGTAGGGGATACGCAGTATTTT | CASSLSSVAVGDTQYF
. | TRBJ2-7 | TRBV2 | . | TGTGCCAGCAGTGAAGGAAGGCACCCAGCCTACGAGCAGTACTTC | CASSEGRHPAYEQYF
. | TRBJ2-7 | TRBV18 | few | TGTGCCAGCTCACCATCACAGTCCTACGAGCAGTACTTC | CASSPSQSYEQYF
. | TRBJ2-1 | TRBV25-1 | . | TGTGCCAGCAGTGAAGCTGGCTTTGCTTACTACAATGAGCAGTTCTTC | CASSEAGFAYYNEQFF
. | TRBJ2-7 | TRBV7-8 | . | TGTGCCAGCAGCCGACATGACCAGGGAGGAGCCTACGAGCAGTACTTC | CASSRHDQGGAYEQYF
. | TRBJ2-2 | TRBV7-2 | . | TGTGCCAGCAGACCCCAGCGGCTGACCGGGGAGCTGTTTTTT | CASRPQRLTGELFF
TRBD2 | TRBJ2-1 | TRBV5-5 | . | TGTGCCAGCACCCCTATGCAAGCTAGCGGGGTTAGGAGCTCCTACAATGAGCAGTTCTTC | CASTPMQASGVRSSYNEQFF
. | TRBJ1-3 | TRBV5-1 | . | TGCGCCAGCAGCTTGGAGGGCAGGCCTAGAGGAACCTTCTCTGGAAACACCATATATTTT | CASSLEGRPRGTFSGNTIYF
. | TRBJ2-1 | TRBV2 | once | TGTGCCAGCAGTGCCGATAGGGGGAGACTAGGGGCCTACAATGAGCAGTTCTTC | CASSADRGRLGAYNEQFF
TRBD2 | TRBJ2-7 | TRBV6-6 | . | TGTGCCAGCACTCTTCGCGGGAGGTACGAGCAGTACTTC | CASTLRGRYEQYF
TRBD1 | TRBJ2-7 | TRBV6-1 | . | TGTGCCAGCAGTGACCGGGACAGCCTATCCTACGAGCAGTACTTC | CASSDRDSLSYEQYF
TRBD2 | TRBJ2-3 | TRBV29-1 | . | TGCAGCTTGCAGCGTTTTGCTAGCGGGAGGGGTTACACAGATACGCAGTATTTT | CSLQRFASGRGYTDTQYF
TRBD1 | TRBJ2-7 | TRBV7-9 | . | TGTGCCAGCAGCTACAGGGGCGAGCAGTACTTC | CASSYRGEQYF
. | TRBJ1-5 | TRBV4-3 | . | TGCGCCAGCAGCCTACGTGCGGGCAATCAGCCCCAGCATTTT | CASSLRAGNQPQHF
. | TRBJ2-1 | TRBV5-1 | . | TGCGCCAGCAGCAAAGAGACATCTACCTACAATGAGCAGTTCTTC | CASSKETSTYNEQFF
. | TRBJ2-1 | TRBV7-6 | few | TGTGCCAGCAGCTTAGCGATAGGGGGAGCAAATGAGCAGTTCTTC | CASSLAIGGANEQFF
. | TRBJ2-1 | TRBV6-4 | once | TGTGCCAGCTGTTCGGGTGTGTTCGAAACAAGCTCCTACAATGAGCAGTTCTTC | CASCSGVFETSSYNEQFF
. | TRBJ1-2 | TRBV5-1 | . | TGCGCCAGCAGCTTGGGTTCTGGGACCTATGGCTACACCTTC | CASSLGSGTYGYTF
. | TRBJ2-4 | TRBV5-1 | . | TGCGCCAGCAGTGGGATGAGTGGGTTAGCCAAAAACATTCAGTACTTC | CASSGMSGLAKNIQYF
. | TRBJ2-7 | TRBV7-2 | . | TGTGCCAGCAGCTTAGGCAGTACAGATTTATTTGCCGAGCAGTACTTC | CASSLGSTDLFAEQYF
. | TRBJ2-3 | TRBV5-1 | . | TGCGCCAGCAGCTTGGAACGGCCGGGCACAGATACGCAGTATTTT | CASSLERPGTDTQYF
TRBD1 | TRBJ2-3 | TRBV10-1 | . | TGCGCCAGCAGCGGACAGGCTATAGATACGCAGTATTTT | CASSGQAIDTQYF
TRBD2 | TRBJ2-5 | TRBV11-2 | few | TGTGCCAGCAGCTTCGGACTAGCGGGTAAAGAGACCCAGTACTTC | CASSFGLAGKETQYF
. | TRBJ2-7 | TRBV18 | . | TGTGCCAGCTCACCCAAGGGCCTCTACGAGCAGTACTTC | CASSPKGLYEQYF
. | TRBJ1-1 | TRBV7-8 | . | TGTGCCAGCAGCTTAAGGCGGATTATGAACACTGAAGCTTTCTTT | CASSLRRIMNTEAFF
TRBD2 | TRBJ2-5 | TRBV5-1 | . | TGCGCCAGCCAGATAGCGGGAGGGTTAGAGACCCAGTACTTC | CASQIAGGLETQYF
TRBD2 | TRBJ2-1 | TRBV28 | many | TGTGCCAGCAGCACTCCTAGCGGATACAATGAGCAGTTCTTC | CASSTPSGYNEQFF
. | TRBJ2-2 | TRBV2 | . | TGTGCCAGCAGGAGAGACAGCTATGGCGGGGAGCTGTTTTTT | CASRRDSYGGELFF
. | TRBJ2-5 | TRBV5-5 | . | TGTGCCAGCAGCGGAGGACTAACCAACCAAGAGACCCAGTACTTC | CASSGGLTNQETQYF
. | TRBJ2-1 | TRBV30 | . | TGTGCCTGGAGTTCAGCCACCTACAATGAGCAGTTCTTC | CAWSSATYNEQFF
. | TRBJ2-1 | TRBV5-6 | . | TGTGCCAATTCTAGAAACGGGCGGGGAGACAATGAGCAGTTCTTC | CANSRNGRGDNEQFF
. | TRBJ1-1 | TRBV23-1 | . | TGCGCCAGCAGTCAATGGACGGGAAAGAACACTGAAGCTTTCTTT | CASSQWTGKNTEAFF
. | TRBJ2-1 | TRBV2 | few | TGTGCCAGCAGTGAATACCATGAGCAGTTCTTC | CASSEYHEQFF
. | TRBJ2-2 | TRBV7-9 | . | TGTGCCAGCAGCTTTATTGATGGAGGGGAGCTGTTTTTT | CASSFIDGGELFF
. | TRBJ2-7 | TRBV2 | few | TGTGCCAGCAGTTATAGCTACGAGCAGTACTTC | CASSYSYEQYF
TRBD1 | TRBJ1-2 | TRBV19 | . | TGTGCCAGTAGTATTTCCGGGACAGGAAACTATGGCTACACCTTC | CASSISGTGNYGYTF
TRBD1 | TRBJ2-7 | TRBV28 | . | TGTGCCAGCAGCGAGACAGGGCCTTCCTACGAGCAGTACTTC | CASSETGPSYEQYF
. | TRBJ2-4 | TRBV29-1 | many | TGCAGCGTTGGTTTAGGCGAGGGGAACATTCAGTACTTC | CSVGLGEGNIQYF
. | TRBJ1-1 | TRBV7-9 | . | TGTGCCAGCAGCTTAAAGTGGGACACTGAAGCTTTCTTT | CASSLKWDTEAFF
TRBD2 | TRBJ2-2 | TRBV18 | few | TGTGCCAGCTCACCACCTAGCGGGAGAACTACCGGGGAGCTGTTTTTT | CASSPPSGRTTGELFF
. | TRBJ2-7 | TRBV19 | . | TGTGCCAGTAGTGGGGGGACAACGGCCCGCTACGAGCAGTACTTC | CASSGGTTARYEQYF
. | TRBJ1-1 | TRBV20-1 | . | TGCAGTGCTCGTATAAACACTGAAGCTTTCTTT | CSARINTEAFF
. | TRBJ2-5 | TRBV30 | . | TGTGCCTGGAGTCCCGACTGGGCCACTAGGACCCAGTACTTC | CAWSPDWATRTQYF
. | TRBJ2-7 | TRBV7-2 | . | TGTGCCAGCAGCCCCCCGGGGTTGGAGGCTGAAGAGCAGTACTTC | CASSPPGLEAEEQYF
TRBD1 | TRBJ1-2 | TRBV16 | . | TGTGCCAGCATTGGACAGGCTTCCTATGGCTACACCTTC | CASIGQASYGYTF
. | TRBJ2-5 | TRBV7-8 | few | TGTGCCAGCAGCTTAGACGCATGGAACCAAGAGACCCAGTACTTC | CASSLDAWNQETQYF
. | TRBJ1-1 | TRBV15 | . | TGTGCCACCAGCAGAGATCGCGCGGGGAACACTGAAGCTTTCTTT | CATSRDRAGNTEAFF
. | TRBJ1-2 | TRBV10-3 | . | TGTGCCATCAGTGAGTCTAGTGGGATGGATGGCTACACCTTC | CAISESSGMDGYTF
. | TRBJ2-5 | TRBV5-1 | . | TGCGCCAGCAGCTCGCCACCCGACGGACGAACCCAGTACTTC | CASSSPPDGRTQYF
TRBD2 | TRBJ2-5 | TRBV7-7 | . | TGTGCTAGCAGCCCGACTAGCGGGAGGGCTGCTCAAGAGACCCAGTACTTC | CASSPTSGRAAQETQYF
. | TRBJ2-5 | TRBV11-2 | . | TGTGCCAGCAGCTTAGATCTTCAGGATTTCGGAGAGACCCAGTACTTC | CASSLDLQDFGETQYF
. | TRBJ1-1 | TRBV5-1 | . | TGCGCCAGCAGCTTGAATTATGGGACAGAAGCTTTCTTT | CASSLNYGTEAFF
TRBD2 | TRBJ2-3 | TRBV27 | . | TGTGCCAGCAAGACTAGCGGGATAGGCAGGGGCACAGATACGCAGTATTTT | CASKTSGIGRGTDTQYF